This T cell receptor (beta chain) was retrieved from a study of blood T cells in healthy people across ages. Looking at the study overall: Per two T cells, about one barcoded beta molecule was captured through template switching. Notes on the study in general: For the donors, CMV status was unknown and possibly confounded expanded clonotype changes. Estimated diversity across one million T cells was deemed an underestimate.

As regards this clonotype: What it recognizes is unknown.

No fewer than 5.5 micrograms of total RNA were isolated from every sample. A sample-barcoded 5' primer and a J-beta primer mix were used in a second PCR of roughly 7 to 11 cycles. TCRdb reprocessed the 5' RACE reads via MiXCR and lists one record per CDR3 protein. The sample contains roughly 700,000 distinct CDR3 sequences, roughly 50% of which appear only once. Germline loops: CDR1 SEHNR, CDR2 FQNEAQ (reference sequence). The CDR3 runs to 10 residues. The rearrangement uses TRBV7-9 and TRBJ2-7; no clear D gene. This sequence was found in a woman aged 60-75 years in good health. What was sequenced was blood. The CDR3 nucleotides are TGTGCGACCCAGGCGTACGAGCAGTACTTC. Its protein product is CATQAYEQYF.